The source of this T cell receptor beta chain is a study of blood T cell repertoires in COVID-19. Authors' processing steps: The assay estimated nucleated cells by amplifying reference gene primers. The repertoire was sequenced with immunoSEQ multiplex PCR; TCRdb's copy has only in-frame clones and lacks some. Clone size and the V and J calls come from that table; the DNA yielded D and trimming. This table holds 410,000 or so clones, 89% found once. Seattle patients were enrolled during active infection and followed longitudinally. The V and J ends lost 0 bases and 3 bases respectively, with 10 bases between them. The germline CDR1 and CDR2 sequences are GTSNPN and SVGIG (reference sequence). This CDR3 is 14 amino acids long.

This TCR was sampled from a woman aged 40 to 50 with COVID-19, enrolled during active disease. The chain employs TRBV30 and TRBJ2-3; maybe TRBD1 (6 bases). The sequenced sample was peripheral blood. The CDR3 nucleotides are TGTGCCTGGAGTGTTGGGACACTAACAGATACGCAGTATTTT. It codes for CAWSVGTLTDTQYF.